This T cell receptor (beta chain) was sequenced for a study of shared clonotypes between healthy human individuals. Study-level findings and limits: Generally, naive subsets (rather than memory subsets) showed larger estimated richness. Rarefaction analysis demonstrated incomplete sorted-subset sequencing notwithstanding large depth.

Every immunoSEQ plate was one replicate of a subset's evenly spread DNA. The data were produced by immunoSEQ multiplex PCR, yet TCRdb's version contains in-frame clones alone and is incomplete. The sample holds approximately 250,000 clones, approximately 65% seen once. This CDR3 is 16 amino acids long. Germline CDR1 reads SNHLY; CDR2 reads FYNNEI. V lost 3 bases, J lost 6 bases, and 9 bases stayed unmatched. Comments on this clone: Its specificity is unknown.

There were no recent acute infections or vaccinations among the donors, who were healthy HIV-negative adults. The receptor comes from a man aged 30 to 45 in good health. This chain joins TRBV2 and TRBJ1-1, with TRBD1 matching over 11 bases. Input material: memory CD4+ T cells sorted from blood. Subset described: CD45RA-negative fraction. Written as DNA, the CDR3 is TGTGCCAGCAGTGAGTGGACAGGGGGCATTGGGGCTGAAGCTTTCTTT. Translation: CASSEWTGGIGAEAFF. The full variable domain, in which reference TRBV2 and TRBJ1-1 provide the parts outside the CDR3, is EPEVTQTPSHQVTQMGQEVILRCVPISNHLYFYWYRQILGQKVEFLVSFYNNEISEKSEIFDDQFSVERPDGSNFTLKIRSTKLEDSAMYFCASSEWTGGIGAEAFFGQGTRLTVV.